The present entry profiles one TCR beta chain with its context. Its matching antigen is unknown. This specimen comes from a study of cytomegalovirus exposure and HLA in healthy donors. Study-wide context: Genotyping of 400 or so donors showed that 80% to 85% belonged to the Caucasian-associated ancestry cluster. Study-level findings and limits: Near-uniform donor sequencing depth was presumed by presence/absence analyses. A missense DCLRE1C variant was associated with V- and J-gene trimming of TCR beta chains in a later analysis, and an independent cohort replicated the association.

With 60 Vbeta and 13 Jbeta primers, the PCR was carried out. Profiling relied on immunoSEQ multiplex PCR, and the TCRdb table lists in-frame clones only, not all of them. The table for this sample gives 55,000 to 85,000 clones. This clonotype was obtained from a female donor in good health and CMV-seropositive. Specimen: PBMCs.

CDR3 nucleotides: TGTGCCACCAGCAGAGATAAAGCCGAGCAGTACTTC. As protein: CATSRDKAEQYF. This sequence joins TRBV15 and TRBJ2-7; unclear D gene. Germline CDR1 is LNHNV and CDR2 is YYDKDF (reference sequence). This CDR3 contains 12 residues. Trimming cost V 0 bases and J 6 bases, with 6 bases left between them.